This T cell receptor (beta chain) was captured by sequencing in a study of blood T cell repertoires in COVID-19. From germline, CDR1 is MNHEY and CDR2 SVGAGI. The CDR3 runs 14 residues. V was clipped by 6 bases and J by 8 bases, with 19 bases between them. Per the original methods: Estimates of nucleated cell counts were drawn from the amplification of reference gene primers. The table came from immunoSEQ multiplex PCR; TCRdb's copy has only in-frame clones and leaves some out. The V and J calls and clone size are taken from that table; D and trimming were inferred from the DNA. The sample lists about 350,000 clones, 85% to 90% seen once, with 1% in the top ten. In the 2 weeks before study entry, exposed participants met a COVID-19 case, which was PCR-confirmed or clinician-diagnosed.

Sequenced input: PBMCs or T cells enriched from blood (not recorded which). This rearrangement joins TRBV6-5 to TRBJ1-2; possible D gene TRBD1, 5 bases. This TCR was recovered from a woman aged 25 to 39 who had been exposed to COVID-19. The CDR3 DNA reads as TGTGCCAGCAGCCGCGATACAGGTTTTAGAGGCTACACCTTC. This encodes CASSRDTGFRGYTF.